This passage covers 19 T cell receptor beta chains from one sample sequenced in a study of shared clonotypes between healthy human individuals. The method was immunoSEQ multiplex PCR; TCRdb's version includes in-frame clones alone and lacks a portion of them. Of nearly 1,000,000 clones in the sample, approximately 76% are singletons; the top ten hold around 1.4%. The sequenced sample was memory CD4+ T cells sorted from blood. Subset meaning: CD45RA-negative fraction. The receptors here all came from a man aged 18 to 30 in good health.

The CDR3 DNA follows: TGTGCCAGCAGTGGGGGGATAAAGGAGACCCAGTACTTC. The encoded protein is CASSGGIKETQYF. The chain employs TRBV7-2 and TRBJ2-5; maybe TRBD2 (6 bases). The CDR3 contains 13 residues. Germline V lookup: CDR1 SGHTA, CDR2 FQGNSA. The ends were cut back, 6 bases at V and 5 bases at J, with 13 bases in the middle.

This chain links TRBV19 with TRBJ1-5; 7 bases match TRBD1. Germline V gives CDR1 LNHDA, CDR2 SQIVND (reference sequence). This CDR3 spans 15 amino acids. J gave up 0 bases and V 6 bases, and 5 bases lay outside the gene matches. The CDR3 DNA reads as TGTGCCAGTAGAACCGGGACAGTTAGCAATCAGCCCCAGCATTTT. This translates into CASRTGTVSNQPQHF.

This clone was recorded once. The V and J genes are TRBV7-6 and TRBJ2-3; D is possibly TRBD1 or TRBD2 (5 bases each). Germline CDR1 and CDR2: SGHVS and FNYEAQ. The CDR3 spans 12 residues. The V and J ends lost 5 bases and 11 bases respectively, with 14 bases between them. The CDR3: CASSPIRDRQYF. Here the CDR3 DNA reads TGTGCCAGCAGCCCAATCCGGGACCGGCAGTATTTT.

The chain combines TRBV30 with TRBJ2-7; 8 bases fit TRBD1. CDR3 length equals 16 residues. Germline V gene data show CDR1 as GTSNPN and CDR2 as SVGIG (reference sequence). V trimming: 0 bases; J trimming: 4 bases; junction bases outside the gene matches: 11. The DNA of the CDR3 is TGTGCCTGGAGTGTACAAGGGGACAGGAGGAGATACGAGCAGTACTTC. It codes for CAWSVQGDRRRYEQYF.

The chain employs TRBV30 and TRBJ1-2, with TRBD1 as a possible D gene (6 bases). CDR3 length: 15 residues. Between the trimmed V and J ends, which lost 3 bases and 5 bases, there was a span of 19 bases. Germline V CDR1 and CDR2: GTSNPN, SVGIG (reference sequence). This CDR3 reads CAWRRSGAGTYGYTF. The CDR3 bases are TGTGCCTGGAGACGCTCGGGGGCAGGGACTTATGGCTACACCTTC.

A note on this clone: This probably arose from a read error, given a far larger clone one base away. This chain joins TRBV30 and TRBJ2-5; a possible D gene is TRBD1 (5 bases). Trimming cost V 0 bases and J 1 base, with 6 bases left between them. In germline, CDR1 is GTSNPN, CDR2 SVGIG (reference sequence). The CDR3 is 13 amino acids. CDR3 in DNA: TGTGCCTGGAGTGTAGGGGTCCAAGAGACCCAGTACTTC. Translated, it gives CAWSVGVQETQYF.

This clone was detected only a few times. This chain connects TRBV10-3 to TRBJ1-4; weak D call: TRBD1 (5 bases). V was cut by 0 bases and J by 1 base, with 12 bases left in between. The CDR3 has 17 amino acids. Per germline, CDR1 ENHRY and CDR2 SYGVKD. The CDR3 DNA is TGTGCCATCAGTGAGTCGACCCAGGGTTTAACTAATGAAAAACTGTTTTTT. Protein product: CAISESTQGLTNEKLFF.

This clone is a singleton in its sample. V and J are TRBV28 and TRBJ2-3, with 7 bases identical to TRBD1. Germline lookup yields CDR1 MDHEN and CDR2 SYDVKM. The CDR3 has 14 residues. V shed 9 bases and J 5 bases; nucleotides not matched to a gene: 11. The CDR3 is CASKTTGEGDTQYF. CDR3 nucleotides: TGTGCCAGTAAGACTACAGGGGAAGGAGATACGCAGTATTTT.

The chain employs TRBV6-5 and TRBJ1-2, with no clear D. V lost 0 bases and J 8 bases, leaving 19 bases between the germline ends. Germline CDR1 MNHEY, CDR2 SVGAGI. The CDR3 consists of 16 residues. The DNA for the CDR3 is TGTGCCAGCAGTTACTCGGGAGGACGGACTTCTCACGGCTACACCTTC. It specifies CASSYSGGRTSHGYTF.

Remarks on this clone: The sample holds other DNA sequences that translate to the same CDR3. This chain joins TRBV7-8 and TRBJ2-6; D gene unclear. Trimming took 7 bases from V and 0 from J, leaving 7 bases between them. This CDR3 is built from 14 residues. Germline V gives CDR1 SGHVS, CDR2 FQNEAQ. The CDR3 loop is CASISSSGANVLTF. CDR3 bases: TGTGCCAGCATCTCGTCCTCTGGGGCCAACGTCCTGACTTTC.

The genes are TRBV10-3 and TRBJ1-2; perhaps TRBD1 as D (6 bases). CDR1 is ENHRY, CDR2 SYGVKD, per germline. The CDR3 is 12 residues long. V was pared by 11 bases and J by 4 bases, with 14 bases between. The CDR3 reads CASSSDSYGYTF. The CDR3 coding sequence is TGTGCCTCCTCCTCGGACAGCTATGGCTACACCTTC.

The chain employs TRBV7-8 and TRBJ1-1; D not certain. In germline, CDR1 is SGHVS, CDR2 FQNEAQ. Deletions cut 0 bases from V and 0 bases from J, with 5 bases between. The CDR3 spans 14 residues. CDR3 protein: CASSLARMNTEAFF. The CDR3 region has the DNA TGTGCCAGCAGCTTAGCGCGGATGAACACTGAAGCTTTCTTT.

As to this clone: A much bigger clone sits one base away, suggesting this may be a read error. V and J are TRBV6-1 and TRBJ2-5; TRBD1 matches 10 bases. Trimming at V came to 5 bases and at J to 5 bases, leaving 2 bases not matched to a gene. The CDR3 is 13 residues long. From germline, CDR1 is MNHNS and CDR2 SASEGT. As DNA, the CDR3 is TGTGCCAGCAGTTTGGGACAGGGGGAGACCCAGTACTTC. Its protein product is CASSLGQGETQYF.

The chain joins TRBV6-1 to TRBJ2-7; TRBD1 matches 8 bases. CDR3 length: 14 amino acids. V was clipped by 3 bases and J by 3 bases; unmatched bases: 4. Per germline, CDR1 MNHNS and CDR2 SASEGT. The DNA for the CDR3 is TGTGCCAGCAGTGACGGACAGGGTTTCTACGAGCAGTACTTC. Residues: CASSDGQGFYEQYF.

The chain recombines TRBV7-2 with TRBJ2-5; 9 bases are shared with TRBD1. J gave up 4 bases and V 5 bases, and 8 bases lay outside the gene matches. This CDR3 has 15 residues. The germline V gene has CDR1 SGHTA and CDR2 FQGNSA. CDR3 DNA: TGTGCCAGCAGCCCATCCGGGACAGGGTTAGAGACCCAGTACTTC. Protein: CASSPSGTGLETQYF. Variable domain in full (rest from reference TRBV7-2 and TRBJ2-5): GAGVSQSPSNKVTEKGKDVELRCDPISGHTALYWYRQSLGQGLEFLIYFQGNSAPDKSGLPSDRFSAERTGGSVSTLTIQRTQQEDSAVYLCASSPSGTGLETQYFGPGTRLLVL.

The chain employs TRBV27 and TRBJ2-7; no definite D call. CDR1 is MNHEY and CDR2 is SMNVEV in the germline V gene (reference sequence). The CDR3 extends over 13 amino acids. V was cut by 6 bases and J by 6 bases, with 15 bases left in between. This chain's CDR3 is CASRYSISGEQYF. The CDR3 DNA is TGTGCCAGCAGGTACAGTATATCGGGCGAGCAGTACTTC.

This clone was recorded only once. The chain is built from TRBV5-5 and TRBJ2-5; tentatively, D is TRBD1 (6 bases). Trimming took off 4 bases at V and 0 bases at J, with 16 bases between the two ends. This CDR3 region has 16 residues. CDR1 and CDR2 from the germline V gene are SGHKS and YYEKEE (reference sequence). CDR3 DNA sequence: TGTGCCAGCAGCAAATTTCACCGGGACAACCAAGAGACCCAGTACTTC. This sequence encodes CASSKFHRDNQETQYF.

This clone was recorded only once. The chain links TRBV5-4 to TRBJ2-7, with 15 bases that match TRBD2. The V gene end was trimmed by 0 bases and the J gene end by 6 bases; junction bases not matched to a gene: 1. This CDR3 is 15 amino acids long. Germline V lookup: CDR1 SGHNT, CDR2 YYREEE (reference sequence). The CDR3 protein is CASSLGGLAGGEQYF. In DNA, the CDR3 is TGTGCCAGCAGCTTGGGGGGACTAGCGGGAGGCGAGCAGTACTTC.

The chain has TRBV5-4 and TRBJ2-1, with 9 bases aligning to TRBD1. The CDR3 has 16 residues. Germline assignment: CDR1 SGHNT and CDR2 YYREEE (reference sequence). Trimming took 1 base from V and 5 from J; bases not matched to a gene: 7. In DNA, the CDR3 is TGTGCCAGCAGCTTGACAGGGGGCGGTAATAACAATGAGCAGTTCTTC. This codes for CASSLTGGGNNNEQFF.